These T cell receptor beta chains were read from a single sample in a study of blood T cell repertoires in COVID-19. Only in-frame clones appear in the TCRdb table, and some are missing; sequencing was by immunoSEQ multiplex PCR. The table lists some 220,000 clones, roughly nine tenths of them singletons. The sample consisted of PBMCs or T cells enriched from blood (not recorded which). The receptors come from a woman aged 50 to 60 in a cohort exposed to, infected with or recovered from COVID-19 (not recorded which). Both conserved end residues are part of each CDR3. The listing skips clone size in some rows; elsewhere it reads once, few, many or a size class.

v_call: TRBV28; clone_size: .; cdr3_aa: CASSPRQVYGYTF
v_call: TRBV10-1; clone_size: .; cdr3_aa: CASSTALGGAGELFF
v_call: TRBV6-5; clone_size: few; cdr3_aa: CASKTGSSGNTIYF
v_call: TRBV6-5; clone_size: .; cdr3_aa: CASRKLNTEAFF
v_call: TRBV18; clone_size: .; cdr3_aa: CASSPPLERGLGELFF
v_call: TRBV7-9; clone_size: .; cdr3_aa: CASSRLGGGQDTDTQYF
v_call: TRBV5-5; clone_size: once; cdr3_aa: CASSLVVGEKLFF
v_call: TRBV4-2; clone_size: .; cdr3_aa: CASSPAGTGGVAKNIQYF
v_call: TRBV4-1; clone_size: .; cdr3_aa: CASSQDSRDANEKLFF
v_call: TRBV28; clone_size: .; cdr3_aa: CASSLFPGRRGYTF
v_call: TRBV2; clone_size: .; cdr3_aa: CASKGVSGAPPQYF
v_call: TRBV9; clone_size: once; cdr3_aa: CASSVDPGVNTEAFF
v_call: TRBV27; clone_size: .; cdr3_aa: CASSPRTENQPQHF
v_call: TRBV29-1; clone_size: .; cdr3_aa: CSVARESETQYF
v_call: TRBV7-2; clone_size: .; cdr3_aa: CASSLDSGRVREKLFF
v_call: TRBV6-5; clone_size: .; cdr3_aa: CASSKTRRETQYF
v_call: TRBV28; clone_size: .; cdr3_aa: CASSLGQREQYF
v_call: TRBV5-1; clone_size: .; cdr3_aa: CASSLAGDSNQPQHF
v_call: TRBV6-5; clone_size: .; cdr3_aa: CASSTLGTDEAFF
v_call: TRBV11-3; clone_size: .; cdr3_aa: CASSSTTGIHEQYF
v_call: TRBV6-5; clone_size: .; cdr3_aa: CASSFYPRASNQPQHF
v_call: TRBV10-2; clone_size: .; cdr3_aa: CASSEVSNYEQYF
v_call: TRBV28; clone_size: few; cdr3_aa: CASSGGVAYGYTF
v_call: TRBV19; clone_size: .; cdr3_aa: CASTIPGQTTEAFF
v_call: TRBV3-1/TRBV3-2; clone_size: .; cdr3_aa: CASSPLQSYEQYF
v_call: TRBV4-3; clone_size: .; cdr3_aa: CASSQDQLTGEGSPLHF
v_call: TRBV11-3; clone_size: few; cdr3_aa: CASSLDSGSGNTIYF
v_call: TRBV10-3; clone_size: few; cdr3_aa: CAIGQGTNSPLHF
v_call: TRBV5-8; clone_size: few; cdr3_aa: CASKSWTGQETQYF
v_call: TRBV3-1/TRBV3-2; clone_size: .; cdr3_aa: CASSQPGTGLHEQYF
v_call: TRBV18; clone_size: .; cdr3_aa: CASSPDRLLPRNYGYTF
v_call: TRBV27; clone_size: .; cdr3_aa: CASTPGRGRGYTF
v_call: TRBV21-1; clone_size: .; cdr3_aa: CASSKLPGQGNEQFF
v_call: TRBV7-8; clone_size: .; cdr3_aa: CASSLVRGAVGELFF
v_call: TRBV5-1; clone_size: .; cdr3_aa: CASSLETLGLANEQFF
v_call: TRBV11-2; clone_size: once; cdr3_aa: CASSNPGRSEFF
v_call: TRBV28; clone_size: .; cdr3_aa: CASGDRVQPQHF
v_call: TRBV7-8; clone_size: .; cdr3_aa: CASSRTEFRETQYF
v_call: TRBV9; clone_size: .; cdr3_aa: CASSPSQARTNYGYTF